Below are 10 T cell receptor beta chains sequenced from a single sample in a study of T-cell reconstitution after alpha-beta-depleted transplantation in children. This sample's TCRbeta library carried unique molecular identifier barcodes. TCRdb itself ran the PCR reads through MiXCR, one entry per CDR3 protein. The sample records approximately 980,000 distinct CDR3 sequences, around 30% being singletons. The sample here was PBMCs, mostly from graft donor cells, taken 360 days after TCRalphabeta/CD19-depleted stem cell transplant. Receptors originate from a boy younger than two who had a stem cell transplant for SCID, so the T cells may come from the graft donor.

This clonotype was observed a few times. This CDR3 reads CASSLTSRDYGYTF. In nucleotides, the CDR3 is TGCGCCAGCAGCCTGACTTCGAGGGACTATGGCTACACCTTC. This rearrangement joins TRBV5-1 to TRBJ1-2; D not certain. The CDR3 is 14 amino acids. The germline V and J ends were trimmed by 4 bases and 3 bases, with 13 bases remaining between them. Germline V lookup: CDR1 SGHRS, CDR2 YFSETQ.

A few counts support this clonotype. The chain recombines TRBV9 with TRBJ1-4; TRBD1 is a possible D gene (6 bases). V shed 0 bases and J shed 7 bases, with 13 bases lying between them. Germline loops: CDR1 SGDLS, CDR2 YYNGEE. This CDR3 spans 15 amino acids. The CDR3 spells CASSVGGGAAEKLFF. CDR3 nucleotides: TGTGCCAGCAGCGTAGGCGGGGGGGCGGCTGAAAAACTGTTTTTT.

This chain connects TRBV20-1 to TRBJ1-6; no firm D call. V dropped 1 base and J dropped 0 bases, with 10 bases sitting between them. The CDR3 loop spans 16 amino acids. CDR1 is DFQATT and CDR2 is SNEGSKA in the germline V gene (reference sequence). The DNA for the CDR3 is TGCAGTGCTAGAGGCCCCCTGAGCTCCTATAATTCACCCCTCCACTTT. Translation gives CSARGPLSSYNSPLHF.

This chain uses TRBV2 with TRBJ2-1; D is possibly TRBD2 (5 bases). Per germline, CDR1 SNHLY and CDR2 FYNNEI. CDR3 length: 14 residues. Trimming removed 5 bases from V and 6 bases from J, with 14 bases in between. The chain's CDR3 is CASSRRHPGNEQFF. The CDR3 DNA sequence: TGTGCCAGCAGTAGGAGGCATCCTGGCAATGAGCAGTTCTTC.

J is TRBJ2-3 and V is TRBV29-1; TRBD2 might be the D (5 bases). Trimming pared 6 bases from V and 6 bases from J, leaving 16 bases between. Germline values: CDR1 SQVTM, CDR2 ANQGSEA. The CDR3 runs 13 residues. The CDR3 loop is CSVPRPRRDTQYF. In DNA form, the CDR3 reads TGCAGCGTCCCCCGCCCACGGAGGGATACGCAGTATTTT.

This clonotype was counted at least ten times. The chain recombines TRBV20-1 with TRBJ2-3, with D unclear. Germline V CDR1 and CDR2: DFQATT, SNEGSKA (reference sequence). V was cut by 1 base and J by 4 bases, with 3 bases left in between. The length of the CDR3 is 11 residues. DNA of the CDR3: TGCAGTGCTAGAGGGTCAGATACGCAGTATTTT. Translation gives CSARGSDTQYF.

The sample holds a few counts of this clonotype. This chain connects TRBV5-1 to TRBJ2-5; 7 bases agree with TRBD1. Germline lookup yields CDR1 SGHRS and CDR2 YFSETQ. The length of the CDR3 is 15 residues. Trimming took 4 bases from V and 5 from J; bases not matched to a gene: 11. CDR3 region: CASSKQGDKGETQYF. The CDR3 DNA reads TGCGCCAGCAGCAAGCAGGGGGATAAGGGGGAGACCCAGTACTTC.

There are a few counts of this clonotype. This CDR3 is CSVATTVNYGYTF. CDR3 in DNA: TGCAGCGTCGCGACGACAGTTAACTATGGCTACACCTTC. V is TRBV29-1 and J is TRBJ1-2; D is perhaps TRBD1 (5 bases). V was trimmed by 6 bases and J by 1 base, leaving 12 bases between them. Germline lookup yields CDR1 SQVTM and CDR2 ANQGSEA. This CDR3 is built from 13 residues. Looking up the rest from reference TRBV29-1 and TRBJ1-2 gives the full variable domain: SAVISQKPSRDICQRGTSLTIQCQVDSQVTMMFWYRQQPGQSLTLIATANQGSEATYESGFVIDKFPISRPNLTFSTLTVSNMSPEDSSIYLCSVATTVNYGYTFGSGTRLTVV.

The chain employs TRBV7-2 and TRBJ1-1, with a weak D call TRBD1 (5 bases). Trimming stripped 7 bases from V and 0 bases from J, with 12 bases between. This CDR3 contains 14 residues. Per the germline V gene, CDR1 is SGHTA and CDR2 is FQGNSA. The CDR3 loop is CASIGDRLNTEAFF. The CDR3 bases are TGTGCCAGCATTGGAGACAGACTGAACACTGAAGCTTTCTTT.

In its sample, this clonotype was seen a few times. This chain uses TRBV20-1 with TRBJ2-1, with D perhaps matching TRBD1 or TRBD2 (6 bases each). V was trimmed by 3 bases and J by 6 bases, leaving 12 bases between them. The CDR3 runs to 13 residues. Germline V gene data show CDR1 as DFQATT and CDR2 as SNEGSKA (reference sequence). The CDR3 DNA follows: TGCAGTGCTAGGGGGGGCGGAACCAATGAGCAGTTCTTC. It is translated as CSARGGGTNEQFF.